The source of this TCR beta chain is a study of T cell responses to AZD1222 COVID-19 vaccine. Study results and limitations: Just a handful of AZD1222 recipients were seropositive at baseline. Across the whole spike, CD4 TCRs peaked at regions 160-218 and 743-854.

With respect to this clone: As yet, its antigen is unknown.

Assay used: immunoSEQ multiplex PCR; TCRdb lists only in-frame clones, some missing. The sample shows roughly 150,000 clones, around 85% of them seen only once. The CDR3 extends over 13 amino acids. In germline, CDR1 is SGHRS, CDR2 YFSETQ. The V gene lost 4 bases and the J gene lost 7 bases, with 15 bases spanning the gap. The chain has TRBV5-1 and TRBJ2-7, with D perhaps matching TRBD1 (6 bases). The clonotype was recovered from an adult who received the AZD1222 COVID-19 vaccine. The starting material was peripheral blood, obtained 28 days after the second AZD1222 dose. The CDR3 DNA reads as TGCGCCAGCAGCCCTTTTAAGGGGGTGGAGCAGTACTTC. Translated, it gives CASSPFKGVEQYF.